One sample yielded the 20 T cell receptor beta chains listed below, sequenced in a study of shared clonotypes between healthy human individuals. In the naive CD8 group, cells lacked CD45RO and were positively selected for CCR7, so terminally differentiated effector memory CD45RA+ cells were left out. The method was immunoSEQ multiplex PCR; TCRdb's version includes in-frame clones alone and lacks a portion of them. The sample lists 2 million or so clones; about 94% were seen once. The sequenced sample was naive CD8+ T cells sorted from blood. Receptors originate from a man younger than 30 in good health.

This chain joins TRBV6-1 and TRBJ2-3; D not certain. The CDR3 consists of 17 residues. The V gene lost 1 base and the J gene lost 1 base, with 15 bases spanning the gap. CDR1 is MNHNS, CDR2 SASEGT, per germline. CDR3 nucleotides: TGTGCCAGCAGTGAAGATAGGTTGGTGGTGGGCACAGATACGCAGTATTTT. This translates into CASSEDRLVVGTDTQYF.

V usage is TRBV10-3 and J usage is TRBJ1-3; TRBD1 might be the D (5 bases). The germline V gene has CDR1 ENHRY and CDR2 SYGVKD. V gave up 3 bases and J gave up 0 bases, with 9 bases separating them. There are 15 residues in the CDR3. The CDR3 DNA reads TGTGCCATCAGTGAATGGCAGGGCTCTGGAAACACCATATATTTT. This sequence encodes CAISEWQGSGNTIYF.

V is TRBV27 and J is TRBJ1-4; no clear D. There are 16 residues in the CDR3. V gave up 5 bases and J gave up 4 bases, with 17 bases separating them. CDR1 is MNHEY and CDR2 is SMNVEV in the germline V gene (reference sequence). CDR3 DNA sequence: TGTGCCAGCAGTCCCCTTAATCCCCAACGTAATGAAAAACTGTTTTTT. This sequence encodes CASSPLNPQRNEKLFF. Complete variable domain (other parts from reference TRBV27 and TRBJ1-4): EAQVTQNPRYLITVTGKKLTVTCSQNMNHEYMSWYRQDPGLGLRQIYYSMNVEVTDKGDVPEGYKVSRKEKRNFPLILESPSPNQTSLYFCASSPLNPQRNEKLFFGSGTQLSVL.

The chain recombines TRBV5-8 with TRBJ2-7; D is possibly TRBD2 (6 bases). The CDR3 has 14 amino acids. Trimming took 0 bases from V and 0 from J, leaving 7 bases between them. In germline, CDR1 is SGHTS, CDR2 YDEGEE. The CDR3 region has the DNA TGTGCCAGCAGCTTGGTTAGCGGCTCCTACGAGCAGTACTTC. Translating gives CASSLVSGSYEQYF.

The V call is TRBV27, the J call TRBJ2-3; 10 nucleotides agree with TRBD2. The CDR3 spans 15 residues. V shed 5 bases, J shed 5 bases, and the junction held 7 bases outside the gene matches. Looked up from germline, CDR1 is MNHEY and CDR2 is SMNVEV (reference sequence). CDR3 DNA: TGTGCCAGCAGTCTCCTAGCGGGAGTCAAAGATACGCAGTATTTT. Encoded protein: CASSLLAGVKDTQYF.

The chain is built from TRBV7-9 and TRBJ2-1; no reliable D call. The CDR3 spans 16 residues. Germline V gene data show CDR1 as SEHNR and CDR2 as FQNEAQ (reference sequence). Trimming shortened V by 5 bases and J by 0 bases, and 14 bases separated the two germline ends. CDR3 coding DNA: TGTGCCAGCAGCATACAGCCCCCCAGCTCCTACAATGAGCAGTTCTTC. Translating it yields CASSIQPPSSYNEQFF.

J is TRBJ1-1 and V is TRBV29-1; D may be TRBD1 (5 bases). The V and J ends lost 5 bases and 4 bases respectively, with 17 bases between them. This CDR3 comprises 14 residues. Germline V gene data show CDR1 as SQVTM and CDR2 as ANQGSEA. This CDR3 is CSVYGASAITEAFF. As DNA, the CDR3 is TGCAGCGTTTATGGGGCCTCGGCGATCACTGAAGCTTTCTTT.

This chain connects TRBV30 to TRBJ2-7; TRBD1 matches 8 bases. After removal of 0 bases from V and 6 bases from J, the junction contained 4 bases not matched to a gene. This CDR3 has 13 amino acids. Looked up from germline, CDR1 is GTSNPN and CDR2 is SVGIG (reference sequence). CDR3 residues: CAWSVTGGLEQYF. In nucleotides, the CDR3 is TGTGCCTGGAGTGTCACAGGGGGTCTCGAGCAGTACTTC.

This chain connects TRBV12-5 to TRBJ2-7, with TRBD2 matching 12 bases. The CDR3 totals 13 residues. Germline CDR1 is LGHNT and CDR2 is FRNRAP. Unmatched junction bases numbered 1, after V lost 3 bases and J lost 7 bases. CDR3: CASGFGLAGEQYF. The DNA for the CDR3 is TGTGCTAGTGGTTTTGGACTAGCGGGAGAGCAGTACTTC.

Concerning this clone: The sample holds other DNA sequences that translate to the same CDR3. The gene calls are TRBV6-5 and TRBJ2-1; TRBD1 might be the D (5 bases). Germline values: CDR1 MNHEY, CDR2 SVGAGI. The CDR3 spans 14 residues. The V and J ends lost 2 bases and 5 bases respectively, with 10 bases between them. CDR3 sequence: CASSYSQGNNEQFF. The CDR3 bases are TGTGCCAGCAGTTACAGTCAGGGAAACAATGAGCAGTTCTTC.

The CDR3 DNA sequence: TGTGCCAGTAGTATAGTGGGGGATTCACCCCTCCACTTT. Its translation is CASSIVGDSPLHF. The V call is TRBV19, the J call TRBJ1-6, with D perhaps matching TRBD1 (5 bases). V was pared by 1 base and J by 8 bases, with 6 bases between. The germline V gene encodes CDR1 LNHDA and CDR2 SQIVND (reference sequence). This CDR3 has 13 residues. The full variable domain, its missing parts supplied by reference TRBV19 and TRBJ1-6, is DGGITQSPKYLFRKEGQNVTLSCEQNLNHDAMYWYRQDPGQGLRLIYYSQIVNDFQKGDIAEGYSVSREKKESFPLTVTSAQKNPTAFYLCASSIVGDSPLHFGNGTRLTVT.

The V gene is TRBV9, the J gene TRBJ2-5, with a possible D match to TRBD2 (6 bases). V lost 4 bases to trimming and J lost 5 bases, with 15 bases between them. The CDR3 has 14 residues. CDR1 is SGDLS and CDR2 is YYNGEE in the germline V gene. The CDR3 nucleotides read TGTGCCAGCAGCCCCTATCGGGGGACGGAGACCCAGTACTTC. The encoded protein is CASSPYRGTETQYF.

The chain is built from TRBV13 and TRBJ2-3, with 11 bases aligning to TRBD2. Germline CDR1 is PRHDT and CDR2 is FYEKMQ (reference sequence). This CDR3 region has 19 residues. The junction had 13 bases not matched to a gene; V was cut back by 4 bases and J by 1 base. The CDR3 protein is CASSSLLSGLADRTDTQYF. Here the CDR3 DNA reads TGTGCCAGCAGCTCGCTACTCTCGGGACTAGCGGACCGCACAGATACGCAGTATTTT. Complete variable domain (other parts from reference TRBV13 and TRBJ2-3): AAGVIQSPRHLIKEKRETATLKCYPIPRHDTVYWYQQGPGQDPQFLISFYEKMQSDKGSIPDRFSAQQFSDYHSELNMSSLELGDSALYFCASSSLLSGLADRTDTQYFGPGTRLTVL.

The genes are TRBV11-2 and TRBJ2-1; 8 nucleotides agree with TRBD2. Germline trimming cut 5 bases from V and 9 bases from J; bases unmatched to any gene: 9. The CDR3 has 14 residues. The germline CDR1 and CDR2 sequences are SGHAT and FQNNGV. DNA for the CDR3: TGTGCCAGCAGCCCACCGTATAGCGGGACTGAGCAGTTCTTC. It encodes CASSPPYSGTEQFF.

This CDR3 is CASSVLLAEYNEQFF. The CDR3, as DNA: TGTGCCAGCAGCGTATTGCTAGCGGAGTACAATGAGCAGTTCTTC. This chain connects TRBV9 to TRBJ2-1, with 7 positions matching TRBD2. Germline-derived CDR1 and CDR2 are SGDLS and YYNGEE. V gave up 1 base and J gave up 4 bases; unmatched junction bases: 5. The CDR3 covers 15 residues.

The chain couples TRBV5-6 to TRBJ1-2; D possibly corresponds to TRBD1 (5 bases). This CDR3 spans 16 amino acids. The V gene lost 0 bases and the J gene lost 4 bases, with 16 bases spanning the gap. The germline V gene has CDR1 SGHDT and CDR2 YYEEEE. Written as DNA, the CDR3 is TGTGCCAGCAGCTTGGAAGGCGGGGGTGTCGGCTATGGCTACACCTTC. Amino acids: CASSLEGGGVGYGYTF.

The gene calls are TRBV6-5 and TRBJ2-7; 9 bases line up with TRBD1. The germline V gene has CDR1 MNHEY and CDR2 SVGAGI. The J segment lost 5 bases and the V segment lost 0 bases, leaving 5 bases of the junction unmatched. The CDR3 consists of 15 residues. The CDR3 loop reads CASSYSTGGNHEQYF. CDR3 DNA sequence: TGTGCCAGCAGTTACTCGACAGGGGGGAACCACGAGCAGTACTTC.

The genes are TRBV19 and TRBJ1-6; a possible D gene is TRBD1 (6 bases). Germline CDR1 and CDR2: LNHDA and SQIVND (reference sequence). Trimming took 3 bases from V and 0 from J, leaving 18 bases between them. The CDR3 has 19 amino acids. CDR3 region: CASSIWYEGESSYNSPLHF. CDR3 in DNA: TGTGCCAGTAGTATTTGGTACGAGGGGGAAAGCTCCTATAATTCACCCCTCCACTTT.

The chain couples TRBV30 to TRBJ1-1, with D perhaps matching TRBD1 (6 bases). Germline V gene data show CDR1 as GTSNPN and CDR2 as SVGIG (reference sequence). The CDR3 spans 16 residues. V lost 7 bases, J lost 5 bases, and 26 bases lay in between. This chain's CDR3 is CAFMRGDDNGRTEAFF. The DNA for the CDR3 is TGTGCCTTTATGAGGGGGGATGATAATGGAAGGACTGAAGCTTTCTTT. The entire variable domain, with the rest obtained from reference TRBV30 and TRBJ1-1, is as follows: SQTIHQWPATLVQPVGSPLSLECTVEGTSNPNLYWYRQAAGRGLQLLFYSVGIGQISSEVPQNLSASRPQDRQFILSSKKLLLSDSGFYLCAFMRGDDNGRTEAFFGQGTRLTVV.

The chain is built from TRBV5-4 and TRBJ2-7; TRBD1 matches 7 bases. The CDR3 totals 12 residues. V dropped 5 bases and J dropped 3; count of bases not matched to a gene: 2. CDR1 SGHNT and CDR2 YYREEE come from the germline V gene (reference sequence). CDR3 bases: TGTGCCAGCAGGGGACAGAACTACGAGCAGTACTTC. It is translated as CASRGQNYEQYF.